This entry describes one TCR beta chain. Participants were aged 18 to 89 years from about 25 US areas. Recovery among Cohort 3 donors was established by two negative PCRs, clearance, or symptom resolution. The source of the sample is a study of blood T cell repertoires in COVID-19. Whole-study context: PBMCs, B-cell-depleted T cells, or T cells provided the cDNA or gDNA that made up the material.

Per the original data handling: It was from reference gene primer amplification that nucleated cell counts were estimated. The method was immunoSEQ multiplex PCR; TCRdb's version includes in-frame clones alone and lacks a portion of them. V, J and clone size derive from that table, while D and trimming were established from the DNA sequence. Among hundreds of thousands of clones, less than 90% were seen once, and the ten largest hold 6.8%. From germline, CDR1 is GTSNPN and CDR2 SVGIG (reference sequence). V was clipped by 1 base and J by 10 bases; unmatched bases: 8. This CDR3 comprises 14 residues. This TCR came from a woman between 35 and 50 years old who had recovered from COVID-19. Sequenced input: PBMCs or T cells enriched from blood (not recorded which). The V gene is TRBV30, the J gene TRBJ2-1; 9 bases are shared with TRBD1. CDR3 residues: CAWSAQQGAGEQFF. In nucleotides, the CDR3 is TGTGCCTGGAGTGCACAACAGGGGGCTGGGGAGCAGTTCTTC.